This record covers a single TCR beta chain. Original processing methods: Reference gene primer amplification gave nucleated cell count estimates. Assay used: immunoSEQ multiplex PCR; TCRdb lists only in-frame clones, some missing. That table supplies the V and J calls and clone size; D and trimming were determined from the DNA. The sample has about 210,000 clones, more than 70% seen once. These data belong to a study of blood T cell repertoires in COVID-19. The ends were cut back, 2 bases at V and 5 bases at J, with 9 bases in the middle. The CDR3 sequence is 13 residues long. In germline, CDR1 is LNHDA, CDR2 SQIVND (reference sequence).

The rearrangement uses TRBV19 and TRBJ1-2, with D unclear. The sample consisted of peripheral blood. The source of this sequence is a man over 45 with active or convalescent COVID-19. The chain's CDR3 is CASSIIPSYGYTF. The CDR3 DNA is TGTGCCAGTAGTATAATCCCCAGTTATGGCTACACCTTC.